The 26 T cell receptor beta chains presented below share a single source sample, sequenced in a study of blood T cells in healthy people across ages. A second PCR, run for about 6 to 11 cycles, used a sample-barcoded 5' primer plus a J-beta primer mix. TCRdb reprocessed the 5' RACE reads with MiXCR, giving one entry per CDR3 protein. The sample shows about 1 million distinct CDR3 sequences, more than 40% of them seen only once. Sample: blood. Receptors were obtained from a woman aged 60 to 75 in good health.

The chain has TRBV7-2 and TRBJ2-5, with TRBD2 matching over 12 bases. TRBJ2-7 explains the end of the DNA better; the J call may be wrong. Looked up from germline, CDR1 is SGHTA and CDR2 is FQGNSA. The CDR3 length is 15 residues. CDR3: CASSPQTSGGYEQYF. The CDR3 bases are TGTGCCAGCAGCCCGCAGACTAGCGGGGGATACGAGCAGTACTTC.

This clonotype showed up just a few times. The V gene is TRBV5-1, the J gene TRBJ2-7, with TRBD2 matching over 12 bases. The germline V gene encodes CDR1 SGHRS and CDR2 YFSETQ. J lost 1 base, V lost 0 bases, and 5 bases had no gene match. CDR3 length equals 17 residues. The CDR3 reads CASSLARTSGVSYEQYF. The CDR3 DNA sequence: TGCGCCAGCAGCTTGGCCCGGACTAGCGGGGTTTCCTACGAGCAGTACTTC. Based on the CDR3 plus reference TRBV5-1 and TRBJ2-7, the full variable domain is KAGVTQTPRYLIKTRGQQVTLSCSPISGHRSVSWYQQTPGQGLQFLFEYFSETQRNKGNFPGRFSGRQFSNSRSEMNVSTLELGDSALYLCASSLARTSGVSYEQYFGPGTRLTVT.

There are a few counts of this clonotype. V and J are TRBV12-3 or TRBV12-4 and TRBJ2-5, with a weak D call TRBD1 (6 bases). The V end was cut by 1 base, the J end by 2 bases, with 11 bases between. The CDR3 spans 15 residues. CDR3 sequence: CASSLVGTPQETQYF. In DNA, the CDR3 is TGTGCCAGCAGTTTAGTCGGGACACCACAAGAGACCCAGTACTTC.

There are a few counts of this clonotype. This chain connects TRBV11-1 to TRBJ2-5; no reliable D call. Germline CDR1 is SGHAT and CDR2 is FQDESV (reference sequence). The CDR3 loop spans 14 amino acids. Trimming cost V 3 bases and J 5 bases, with 13 bases left between them. The CDR3 region is CASSFGPERETQYF. Here the CDR3 DNA reads TGTGCCAGCAGCTTTGGACCGGAGAGGGAGACCCAGTACTTC.

A word on this clonotype: An end of the junction differs from the germline gene, which may be a read error. This chain joins TRBV6-1 and TRBJ2-7; TRBD2 agrees at 8 bases. There are 18 residues in the CDR3. The germline V gene encodes CDR1 MNHNS and CDR2 SASEGT. CDR3 DNA sequence: TGTGCCAGCAGTGATCGTGTATGGGGACTAGGGAACTCCAACGAGCAGTACTTC. Amino acid sequence: CASSDRVWGLGNSNEQYF.

The chain combines TRBV27 with TRBJ2-4, with TRBD1 identical over 7 bases. The CDR3 is 16 residues long. V shed 5 bases and J 1 base; nucleotides not matched to a gene: 8. The germline V gene has CDR1 MNHEY and CDR2 SMNVEV (reference sequence). The CDR3 loop is CASSERTGGAKNIQYF. CDR3 sequence (DNA): TGTGCCAGCAGTGAGAGGACAGGTGGGGCCAAAAACATTCAGTACTTC.

The rearrangement uses TRBV7-9 and TRBJ2-3, with 10 bases lining up with TRBD2. This CDR3 is built from 17 residues. Germline V gives CDR1 SEHNR, CDR2 FQNEAQ (reference sequence). Germline trimming cut 2 bases from V and 0 bases from J; bases unmatched to any gene: 5. Written as DNA, the CDR3 is TGTGCCAGCAGCTTATCGGCGGGACTAGCGAGCACAGATACGCAGTATTTT. The encoded protein is CASSLSAGLASTDTQYF.

This chain links TRBV11-2 with TRBJ2-5; weak D call: TRBD2 (6 bases). Trimming shortened V by 5 bases and J by 2 bases, and 15 bases separated the two germline ends. From germline, CDR1 is SGHAT and CDR2 FQNNGV. CDR3 length: 15 amino acids. CDR3 sequence: CASSPHGSGQETQYF. In DNA form, the CDR3 reads TGTGCCAGCAGCCCACATGGAAGCGGGCAAGAGACCCAGTACTTC.

The chain combines TRBV7-9 with TRBJ2-3; 8 nucleotides match TRBD2. Germline V gene lookup returns CDR1 SEHNR and CDR2 FQNEAQ (reference sequence). The CDR3 spans 16 residues. With 2 bases clipped from V and 3 bases from J, the junction kept 7 bases outside the gene matches. Here the CDR3 reads CASSLSSGGPTDTQYF. DNA for the CDR3: TGTGCCAGCAGCTTAAGTTCGGGAGGGCCGACAGATACGCAGTATTTT.

The chain employs TRBV30 and TRBJ2-7; 7 nucleotides line up with TRBD2. The CDR3 runs to 14 residues. CDR1 is GTSNPN and CDR2 is SVGIG in the germline V gene (reference sequence). Trimming cost V 2 bases and J 0 bases; bases outside gene matches: 4. CDR3 sequence reads: CAWSIASGSYEQYF. CDR3 nucleotides: TGTGCCTGGAGTATAGCTAGCGGCTCCTACGAGCAGTACTTC.

The chain uses TRBV10-2 and TRBJ2-7; 8 bases agree with TRBD2. The V and J ends lost 10 bases and 11 bases, in that order; junction bases with no gene match: 7. The CDR3 is 10 amino acids. CDR1 WSHSY and CDR2 SAAADI come from the germline V gene. The CDR3, as DNA: TGCGCCACCGGGAGGGGAGGAAAGTACTTC. Protein: CATGRGGKYF.

This clonotype showed up just a few times. The rearrangement uses TRBV7-9 and TRBJ1-2, with TRBD1 as a possible D gene (6 bases). The CDR3 spans 13 residues. Between the trimmed V and J ends, which lost 4 bases and 6 bases, there was a span of 12 bases. Germline V lookup: CDR1 SEHNR, CDR2 FQNEAQ (reference sequence). CDR3 sequence reads: CASSSQGFDGYTF. The CDR3 region has the DNA TGTGCCAGCAGCTCTCAGGGGTTTGATGGCTACACCTTC.

Details on this clonotype: The junction does not match germline at one end; this may be a read error. The chain employs TRBV6-5 and TRBJ2-7, with D uncertain. Germline V lookup: CDR1 MNHEY, CDR2 SVGAGI. CDR3 length: 16 amino acids. The CDR3 DNA reads as TGCGCCAGCAGTTACGGACCTGTACTCGGAGCCTACGAGCAGTACTTC. This gives the protein CASSYGPVLGAYEQYF.

The table lists this clonotype with a few counts. V is TRBV7-9 and J is TRBJ2-5, with a weak D call TRBD2 (6 bases). The ends were cut back, 2 bases at V and 4 bases at J, with 17 bases in the middle. The CDR3 sequence is 16 residues long. CDR1 is SEHNR and CDR2 is FQNEAQ in the germline V gene (reference sequence). Written as DNA, the CDR3 is TGTGCCAGCAGCTTATGGGGAGGACTTTTTGGAGAGACCCAGTACTTC. Its protein product is CASSLWGGLFGETQYF. Supplemented by reference TRBV7-9 and TRBJ2-5, the full variable domain reads DTGVSQNPRHKITKRGQNVTFRCDPISEHNRLYWYRQTLGQGPEFLTYFQNEAQLEKSRLLSDRFSAERPKGSFSTLEIQRTEQGDSAMYLCASSLWGGLFGETQYFGPGTRLLVL.

This rearrangement joins TRBV7-2 to TRBJ2-7; D ambiguous. Trimming shortened V by 1 base and J by 6 bases, and 13 bases separated the two germline ends. CDR3 length: 14 residues. Germline assignment: CDR1 SGHTA and CDR2 FQGNSA. CDR3 bases: TGTGCCAGCAGCTTAGGGACCCATCGCCGCGAGCAGTACTTC. It specifies CASSLGTHRREQYF.

This clonotype has a handful of counts. The chain recombines TRBV10-3 with TRBJ2-3; D ambiguous. V was shortened by 3 bases and J by 3 bases, with 4 bases between the two germline ends. This CDR3 has 12 residues. Germline values: CDR1 ENHRY, CDR2 SYGVKD. CDR3 DNA: TGTGCCATCAGTGATCAGACAGATACGCAGTATTTT. Amino acid sequence: CAISDQTDTQYF.

This clonotype appeared a single time. This chain joins TRBV11-2 and TRBJ2-1; 13 nucleotides line up with TRBD2. Germline V lookup: CDR1 SGHAT, CDR2 FQNNGV. This CDR3 has 15 residues. The trim removed 5 bases at V and 9 bases at J, leaving 7 bases unmatched. The CDR3 spells CASSRGTSGNFEQFF. CDR3 nucleotide sequence: TGTGCCAGCAGCCGAGGGACTAGCGGGAACTTTGAGCAGTTCTTC.

The chain carries TRBV18 and TRBJ2-3; 10 positions match TRBD1. The CDR3 has 16 amino acids. The germline V gene has CDR1 KGHSH and CDR2 LQKENI. The V gene end was trimmed by 2 bases and the J gene end by 4 bases; junction bases not matched to a gene: 6. DNA of the CDR3: TGTGCCAGCTCACCATCGGTGACAGGGGGCTCAGATACGCAGTATTTT. Translated: CASSPSVTGGSDTQYF.

This chain uses TRBV9 with TRBJ2-7, with D unresolved. Trimming removed 2 bases from V and 0 bases from J, with 15 bases in between. The CDR3 has 16 residues. CDR1 and CDR2 (germline): SGDLS, YYNGEE. The CDR3 reads CASSVGQERISYEQYF. The CDR3 DNA sequence: TGTGCCAGCAGCGTGGGCCAGGAGAGGATCTCCTACGAGCAGTACTTC.

This chain links TRBV12-3 or TRBV12-4 with TRBJ2-3, with D possibly TRBD1 on 5 matching bases. Trimming pared 6 bases from V and 5 bases from J, leaving 12 bases between. The CDR3 sequence is 13 residues long. Here the CDR3 reads CASSTARGDTQYF. In DNA, the CDR3 is TGTGCCAGCAGCACCGCTAGGGGAGATACGCAGTATTTT.

This rearrangement joins TRBV6-5 to TRBJ2-7; D might be TRBD1 or TRBD2, each matching 5 bases. V was cut by 5 bases and J by 3 bases, with 20 bases left in between. The CDR3 sequence is 16 residues long. Germline V CDR1 and CDR2: MNHEY, SVGAGI. The DNA for the CDR3 is TGTGCCAGCAGTAAAGGAACGGGGCTCTGGGGCTACGAGCAGTACTTC. Translation: CASSKGTGLWGYEQYF.

This clonotype came up a few times. The chain recombines TRBV6-5 with TRBJ2-1, with D unclear. The CDR3 is made up of 14 amino acids. The V gene's germline CDR1 is MNHEY and CDR2 SVGAGI. With 2 bases removed from V and 1 base from J, the gap between germline ends came to 6 bases. CDR3 sequence (DNA): TGTGCCAGCAGTTACGTTGGATCCTACAATGAGCAGTTCTTC. Protein: CASSYVGSYNEQFF.

This clonotype has a handful of counts. The chain joins TRBV7-2 to TRBJ1-2; D is perhaps TRBD1 (6 bases). Germline values: CDR1 SGHTA, CDR2 FQGNSA. The CDR3 sequence is 14 residues long. V lost 5 bases to trimming and J lost 7 bases, with 17 bases between them. CDR3 sequence reads: CASSPAQGQGGYTF. DNA for the CDR3: TGTGCCAGCAGCCCTGCCCAGGGGCAGGGTGGCTACACCTTC.

The chain is built from TRBV4-1 and TRBJ2-3, with 11 bases matching TRBD2. The CDR3 spans 19 residues. Trimming took 2 bases from V and 6 from J; bases not matched to a gene: 16. Germline V gene sequence: CDR1 MGHRA, CDR2 YSYEKL. CDR3 sequence: CASSQPSGLAEKSMDTQYF. The CDR3, as DNA: TGCGCCAGCAGCCAACCTTCGGGACTAGCGGAGAAGAGTATGGATACGCAGTATTTT.

J is TRBJ2-7 and V is TRBV20-1; 9 bases match TRBD2. Per the germline V gene, CDR1 is DFQATT and CDR2 is SNEGSKA (reference sequence). With 7 bases clipped from V and 0 bases from J, the junction kept 7 bases outside the gene matches. The length of the CDR3 is 14 residues. CDR3 in DNA: TGCAGTGGGCTGACTAGCGGCAACTCCTACGAGCAGTACTTC. Translated, it gives CSGLTSGNSYEQYF.

The V call is TRBV7-9, the J call TRBJ2-1; 9 nucleotides match TRBD2. Matching the DNA end better, TRBJ2-7 makes the J call doubtful. The germline CDR1 and CDR2 sequences are SEHNR and FQNEAQ (reference sequence). CDR3 length equals 17 residues. CDR3 bases: TGTGCCAGCAGCTTATCTAGCGGGGCCCATTCCTACAATGAGCAGTACTTC. Protein: CASSLSSGAHSYNEQYF.